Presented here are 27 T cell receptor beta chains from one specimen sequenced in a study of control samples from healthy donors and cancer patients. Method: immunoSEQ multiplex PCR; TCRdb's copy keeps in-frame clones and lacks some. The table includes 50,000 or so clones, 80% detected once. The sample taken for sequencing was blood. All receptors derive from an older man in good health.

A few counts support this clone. Here the CDR3 reads CASSIGVRNNQPQHF. The CDR3 bases are TGTGCCAGTAGTATAGGGGTGAGGAACAATCAGCCCCAGCATTTT. This chain connects TRBV19 to TRBJ1-5; D remains unclear. The CDR3 length is 15 residues. Germline CDR1 reads LNHDA; CDR2 reads SQIVND (reference sequence). Trimming shortened V by 1 base and J by 3 bases, and 10 bases separated the two germline ends. The full variable domain, its missing parts supplied by reference TRBV19 and TRBJ1-5, is DGGITQSPKYLFRKEGQNVTLSCEQNLNHDAMYWYRQDPGQGLRLIYYSQIVNDFQKGDIAEGYSVSREKKESFPLTVTSAQKNPTAFYLCASSIGVRNNQPQHFGDGTRLSIL.

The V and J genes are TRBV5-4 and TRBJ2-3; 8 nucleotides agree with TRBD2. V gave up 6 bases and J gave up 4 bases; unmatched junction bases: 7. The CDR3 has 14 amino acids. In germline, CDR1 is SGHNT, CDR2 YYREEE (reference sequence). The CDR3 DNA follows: TGTGCCAGCACCAGGAGCGGGAGTGCAGATACGCAGTATTTT. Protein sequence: CASTRSGSADTQYF.

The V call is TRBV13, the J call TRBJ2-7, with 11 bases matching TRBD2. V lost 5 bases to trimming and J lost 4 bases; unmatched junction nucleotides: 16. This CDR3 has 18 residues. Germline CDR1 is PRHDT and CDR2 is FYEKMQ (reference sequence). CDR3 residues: CASSARRLGASGRYEQYF. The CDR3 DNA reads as TGTGCCAGCAGCGCCCGCCGATTGGGGGCTAGCGGGAGGTACGAGCAGTACTTC.

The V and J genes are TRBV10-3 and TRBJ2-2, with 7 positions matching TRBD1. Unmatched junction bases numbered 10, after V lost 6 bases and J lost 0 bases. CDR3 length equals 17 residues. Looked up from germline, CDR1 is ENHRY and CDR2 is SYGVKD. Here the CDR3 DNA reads TGTGCCATCAGCCGGGACAGCGTACTCTCGAACACCGGGGAGCTGTTTTTT. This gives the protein CAISRDSVLSNTGELFF.

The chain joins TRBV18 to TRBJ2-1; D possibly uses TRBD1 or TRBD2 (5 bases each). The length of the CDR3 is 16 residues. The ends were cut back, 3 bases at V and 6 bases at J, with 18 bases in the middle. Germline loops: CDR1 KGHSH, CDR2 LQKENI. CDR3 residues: CASSPPGARSLNEQFF. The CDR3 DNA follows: TGTGCCAGCTCACCCCCCGGGGCCCGTAGCCTCAATGAGCAGTTCTTC.

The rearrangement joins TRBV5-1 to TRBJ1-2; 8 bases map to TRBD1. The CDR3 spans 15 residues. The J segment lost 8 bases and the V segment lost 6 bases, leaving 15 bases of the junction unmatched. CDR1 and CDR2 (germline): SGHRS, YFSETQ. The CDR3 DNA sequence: TGCGCCAGCACCCCCGGAGACAGGGGAGCGGGGGGCTACACCTTC. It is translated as CASTPGDRGAGGYTF.

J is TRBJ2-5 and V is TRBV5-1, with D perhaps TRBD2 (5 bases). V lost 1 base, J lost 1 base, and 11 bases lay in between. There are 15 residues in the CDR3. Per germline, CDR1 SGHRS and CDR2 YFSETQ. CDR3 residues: CASSLWASLQETQYF. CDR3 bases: TGCGCCAGCAGCTTGTGGGCTAGCCTCCAAGAGACCCAGTACTTC.

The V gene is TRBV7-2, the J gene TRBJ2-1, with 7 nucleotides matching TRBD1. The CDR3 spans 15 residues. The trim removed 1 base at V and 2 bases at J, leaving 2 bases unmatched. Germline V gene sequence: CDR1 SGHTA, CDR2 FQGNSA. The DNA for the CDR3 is TGTGCCAGCAGCTTAGTGACAGGGCCCTACAATGAGCAGTTCTTC. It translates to CASSLVTGPYNEQFF.

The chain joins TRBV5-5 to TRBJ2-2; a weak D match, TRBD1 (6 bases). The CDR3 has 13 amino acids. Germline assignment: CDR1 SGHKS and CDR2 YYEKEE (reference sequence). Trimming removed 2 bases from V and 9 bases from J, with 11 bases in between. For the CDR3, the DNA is TGTGCCAGCAGCTTACAGGGAATCCGGGAGCTGTTTTTT. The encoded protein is CASSLQGIRELFF.

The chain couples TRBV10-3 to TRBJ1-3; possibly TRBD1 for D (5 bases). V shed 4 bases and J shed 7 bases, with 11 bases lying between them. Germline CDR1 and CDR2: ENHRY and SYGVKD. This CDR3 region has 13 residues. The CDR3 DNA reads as TGTGCCATCAGTGGGACCTCAGGGAACACCATATATTTT. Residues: CAISGTSGNTIYF.

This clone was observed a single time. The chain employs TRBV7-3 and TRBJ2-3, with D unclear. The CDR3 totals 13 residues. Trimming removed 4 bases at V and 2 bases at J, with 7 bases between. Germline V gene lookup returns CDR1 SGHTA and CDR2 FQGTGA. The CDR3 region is CASSWGFTDTQYF. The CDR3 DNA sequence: TGTGCCAGCAGCTGGGGATTCACAGATACGCAGTATTTT. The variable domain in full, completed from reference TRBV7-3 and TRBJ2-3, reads GAGVSQTPSNKVTEKGKYVELRCDPISGHTALYWYRQSLGQGPEFLIYFQGTGAADDSGLPNDRFFAVRPEGSVSTLKIQRTERGDSAVYLCASSWGFTDTQYFGPGTRLTVL.

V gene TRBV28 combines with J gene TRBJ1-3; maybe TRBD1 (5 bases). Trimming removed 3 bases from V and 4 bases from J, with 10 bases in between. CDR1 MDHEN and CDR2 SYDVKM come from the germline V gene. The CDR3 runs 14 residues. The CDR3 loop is CASSLGRAGNTIYF. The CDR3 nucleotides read TGTGCCAGCAGTTTGGGCAGGGCGGGAAACACCATATATTTT.

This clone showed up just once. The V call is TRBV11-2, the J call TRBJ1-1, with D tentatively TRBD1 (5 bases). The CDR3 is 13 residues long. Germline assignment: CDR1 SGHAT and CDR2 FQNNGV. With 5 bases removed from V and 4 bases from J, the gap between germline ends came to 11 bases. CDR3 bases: TGTGCCAGCAGCCCGGGACCGGGCACTGAAGCTTTCTTT. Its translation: CASSPGPGTEAFF. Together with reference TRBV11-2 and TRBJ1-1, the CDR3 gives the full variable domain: EAGVAQSPRYKIIEKRQSVAFWCNPISGHATLYWYQQILGQGPKLLIQFQNNGVVDDSQLPKDRFSAERLKGVDSTLKIQPAKLEDSAVYLCASSPGPGTEAFFGQGTRLTVV.

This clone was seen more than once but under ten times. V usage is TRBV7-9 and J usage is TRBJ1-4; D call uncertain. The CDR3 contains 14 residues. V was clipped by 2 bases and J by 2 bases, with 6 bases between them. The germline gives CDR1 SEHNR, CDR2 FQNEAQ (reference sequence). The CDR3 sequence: CASSLRSTNEKLFF. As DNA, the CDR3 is TGTGCCAGCAGCTTACGGAGTACTAATGAAAAACTGTTTTTT.

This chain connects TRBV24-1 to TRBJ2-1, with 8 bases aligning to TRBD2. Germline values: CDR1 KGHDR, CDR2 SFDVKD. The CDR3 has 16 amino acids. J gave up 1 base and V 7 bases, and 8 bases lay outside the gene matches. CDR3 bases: TGTGCCACCAGAGGAAGCGGGAGTTTGTCCTACAATGAGCAGTTCTTC. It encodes CATRGSGSLSYNEQFF.

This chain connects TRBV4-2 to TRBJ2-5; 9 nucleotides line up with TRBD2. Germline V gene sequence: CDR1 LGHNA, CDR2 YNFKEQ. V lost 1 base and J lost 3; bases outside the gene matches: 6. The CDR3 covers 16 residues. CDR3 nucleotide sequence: TGTGCCAGCAGCCAAGTCGCGGGAGGGGTTGAAGAGACCCAGTACTTC. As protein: CASSQVAGGVEETQYF.

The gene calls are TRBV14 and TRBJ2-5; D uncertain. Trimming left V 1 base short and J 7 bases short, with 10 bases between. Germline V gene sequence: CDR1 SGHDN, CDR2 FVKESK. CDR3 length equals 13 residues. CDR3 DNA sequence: TGTGCCAGCAGCCAAGTACTGCTGGGGACCCAGTACTTC. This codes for CASSQVLLGTQYF. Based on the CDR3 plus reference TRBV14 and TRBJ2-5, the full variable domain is EAGVTQFPSHSVIEKGQTVTLRCDPISGHDNLYWYRRVMGKEIKFLLHFVKESKQDESGMPNNRFLAERTGGTYSTLKVQPAELEDSGVYFCASSQVLLGTQYFGPGTRLLVL.

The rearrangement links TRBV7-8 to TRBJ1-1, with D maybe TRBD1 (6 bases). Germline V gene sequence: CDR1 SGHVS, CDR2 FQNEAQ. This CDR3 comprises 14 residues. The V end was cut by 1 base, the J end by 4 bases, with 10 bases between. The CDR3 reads CASSLGQASTEAFF. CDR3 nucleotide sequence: TGTGCCAGCAGCTTAGGACAGGCGAGCACTGAAGCTTTCTTT.

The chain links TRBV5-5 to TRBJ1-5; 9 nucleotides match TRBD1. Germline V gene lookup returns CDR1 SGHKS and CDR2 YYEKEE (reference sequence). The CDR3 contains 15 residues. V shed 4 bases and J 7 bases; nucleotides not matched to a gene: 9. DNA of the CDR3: TGTGCCAGCAGCCCTACAGGGGGCGCATGGCAGCCCCAGCATTTT. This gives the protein CASSPTGGAWQPQHF.

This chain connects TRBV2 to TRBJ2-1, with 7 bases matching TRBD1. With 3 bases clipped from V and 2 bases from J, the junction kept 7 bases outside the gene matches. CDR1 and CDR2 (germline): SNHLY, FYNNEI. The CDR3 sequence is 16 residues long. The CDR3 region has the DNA TGTGCCAGCAGTGAGAGGGGGCGGAGGACCTACAATGAGCAGTTCTTC. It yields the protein CASSERGRRTYNEQFF.

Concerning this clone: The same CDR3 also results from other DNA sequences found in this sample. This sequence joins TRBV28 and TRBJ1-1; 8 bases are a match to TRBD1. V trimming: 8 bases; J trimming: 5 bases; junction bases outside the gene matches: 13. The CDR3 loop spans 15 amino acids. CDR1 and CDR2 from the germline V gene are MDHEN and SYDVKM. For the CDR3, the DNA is TGTGCCAGCGGTGGTACGGACACAGGGGGGACTGAAGCTTTCTTT. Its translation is CASGGTDTGGTEAFF.

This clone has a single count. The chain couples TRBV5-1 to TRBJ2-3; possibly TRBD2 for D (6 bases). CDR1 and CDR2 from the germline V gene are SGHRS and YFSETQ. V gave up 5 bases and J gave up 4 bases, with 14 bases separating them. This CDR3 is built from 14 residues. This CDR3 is CASRKPGDADTQYF. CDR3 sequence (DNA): TGCGCCAGCAGAAAACCGGGAGATGCAGATACGCAGTATTTT.

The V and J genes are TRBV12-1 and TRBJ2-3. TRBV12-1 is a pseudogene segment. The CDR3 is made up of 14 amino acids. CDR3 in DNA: TGTGCCAGCAGCTTGGCGGACAGCACAGATACGCAGTATTTT. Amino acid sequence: CASSLADSTDTQYF.

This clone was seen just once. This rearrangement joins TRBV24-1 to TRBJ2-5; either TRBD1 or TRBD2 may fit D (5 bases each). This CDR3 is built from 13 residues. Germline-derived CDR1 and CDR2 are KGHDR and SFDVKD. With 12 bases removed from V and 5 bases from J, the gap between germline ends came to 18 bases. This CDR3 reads CAPFLTREETQYF. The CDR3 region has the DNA TGTGCCCCCTTTTTGACCAGGGAGGAGACCCAGTACTTC.

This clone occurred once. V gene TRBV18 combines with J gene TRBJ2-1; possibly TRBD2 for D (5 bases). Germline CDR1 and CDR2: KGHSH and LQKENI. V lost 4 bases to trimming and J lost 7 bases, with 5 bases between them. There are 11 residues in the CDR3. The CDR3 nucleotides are TGTGCCAGCTCACGAGGGAATGAGCAGTTCTTC. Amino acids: CASSRGNEQFF.

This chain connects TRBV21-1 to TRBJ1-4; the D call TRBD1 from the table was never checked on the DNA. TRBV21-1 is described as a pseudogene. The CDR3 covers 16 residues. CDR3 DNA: TGTGCCAGCAGCGGGATACAGGGATTTAGGTATGAAAAACTGTTTTTT. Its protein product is CASSGIQGFRYEKLFF.

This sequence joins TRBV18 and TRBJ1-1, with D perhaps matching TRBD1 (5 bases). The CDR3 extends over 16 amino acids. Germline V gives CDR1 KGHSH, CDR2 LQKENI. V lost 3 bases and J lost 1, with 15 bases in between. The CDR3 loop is CASSPSSGLTNTEAFF. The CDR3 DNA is TGTGCCAGCTCACCTTCCTCGGGACTGACGAACACTGAAGCTTTCTTT.